This T cell receptor (beta chain) came from a study of T cell responses to AZD1222 COVID-19 vaccine. Whole-study findings and limits: Among AZD1222 vaccinees, only 5 to 7 were seropositive at baseline. Donors in the cohort were predominantly white British and more often female, and clonal diversity was possibly underestimated.

In regard to this clone: Its antigen is unidentified.

The length of the CDR3 is 15 residues. V trimming: 5 bases; J trimming: 5 bases; junction bases outside the gene matches: 11. Sequenced by immunoSEQ multiplex PCR; TCRdb stores in-frame clones only, minus some. The data show some 200,000 clones, with around nine tenths seen just once and about 3.5% held by the top ten. The TCR comes from an adult who received the MenACWY meningococcal vaccine as a control. The input for sequencing was peripheral blood, taken 28 days after the second dose of the MenACWY control vaccine. The chain recombines TRBV5-3 with TRBJ1-1; 8 positions agree with TRBD1. TRBV5-3 is an ORF, and what it does is uncertain. The CDR3 DNA is TGTGCCAGAAGGCCCTTAGGACAGGGTCGGACTGAAGCTTTCTTT. Protein product: CARRPLGQGRTEAFF.